These T cell receptor beta chains were read from a single sample in a study of T cell repertoires in cytomegalovirus infection. Via MiXCR, TCRdb re-called the reads, giving one row per CDR3 protein. This table has 35,000 to 55,000 distinct CDR3 sequences, around 18% appearing once. Antigens for these TCRs are unknown. Sequenced here: CD8+ T cells from cultured PBMCs, sampled from culture after CMV antigen stimulation. Every receptor here comes from a human donor in good health (CMV status not recorded). Some clones in this sample may be carry-over from other donors' samples. Both conserved end residues are part of each CDR3. D genes are given only for firm matches. A row's size may be missing; if present it is once, few, many or a size class.

j_call: TRBJ2-1; d_call: NA; clone_size: NA; v_call: TRBV4-3; cdr3_aa: CASSQTWQGGGIYNEQFF; cdr3_nt: TGCGCCAGCAGCCAAACATGGCAGGGAGGAGGTATCTACAATGAGCAGTTCTTC
j_call: TRBJ2-3; d_call: TRBD2; clone_size: few; v_call: TRBV24-1; cdr3_aa: CATSDSSSGVRDTQYF; cdr3_nt: TGTGCCACCAGTGATTCGTCTAGCGGGGTTAGAGATACGCAGTATTTT
j_call: TRBJ1-6; d_call: NA; clone_size: many; v_call: TRBV7-9; cdr3_aa: CASSLAVQDHLHF; cdr3_nt: TGTGCCAGCAGCTTAGCGGTCCAGGATCACCTCCACTTT
j_call: TRBJ2-3; d_call: NA; clone_size: many; v_call: TRBV12-3/TRBV12-4; cdr3_aa: CASSFLDTDTQYF; cdr3_nt: TGTGCCAGCAGTTTTCTAGATACAGATACGCAGTATTTT
j_call: TRBJ1-1; d_call: NA; clone_size: many; v_call: TRBV27; cdr3_aa: CASSLSGWNTEAFF; cdr3_nt: TGTGCCAGCAGTTTGTCAGGGTGGAACACTGAAGCTTTCTTT
j_call: TRBJ2-6; d_call: NA; clone_size: many; v_call: TRBV14; cdr3_aa: CASSQDGNSGANVLTF; cdr3_nt: TGTGCCAGCAGCCAAGATGGCAACTCTGGGGCCAACGTCCTGACTTTC
j_call: TRBJ2-7; d_call: TRBD2; clone_size: NA; v_call: TRBV27; cdr3_aa: CASSRDGTSGGLTRSSYEQYF; cdr3_nt: TGTGCCAGCAGTAGGGATGGGACTAGCGGGGGGCTCACCCGCTCCTCCTACGAGCAGTACTTC
j_call: TRBJ2-2; d_call: TRBD2; clone_size: NA; v_call: TRBV24-1; cdr3_aa: CATSPKGAGAGELFF; cdr3_nt: TGTGCCACCAGCCCCAAAGGGGCGGGAGCCGGGGAGCTGTTTTTT
j_call: TRBJ1-4; d_call: NA; clone_size: many; v_call: TRBV12-3/TRBV12-4; cdr3_aa: CASREGRAANEKLFF; cdr3_nt: TGTGCCAGCAGAGAAGGGCGGGCGGCAAATGAAAAACTGTTTTTT
j_call: TRBJ2-5; d_call: TRBD2; clone_size: medium-sized; v_call: TRBV7-2; cdr3_aa: CASSLLPLAGKQETQYF; cdr3_nt: TGTGCCAGCAGCTTACTCCCCCTAGCGGGTAAACAAGAGACCCAGTACTTC
j_call: TRBJ1-5; d_call: NA; clone_size: NA; v_call: TRBV5-1; cdr3_aa: CASSLEGNNQPQHF; cdr3_nt: TGCGCCAGCAGCTTGGAGGGGAACAATCAGCCCCAGCATTTT